This passage covers 14 T cell receptor beta chains from one sample sequenced in a study of T cell responses to AZD1222 COVID-19 vaccine. Measured with immunoSEQ multiplex PCR; TCRdb has only the in-frame clones, and not every one. The sample shows some 150,000 clones, under 95% of them seen only once. Material: peripheral blood, obtained on day 0 of AZD1222 vaccination. The source is an adult in good health.

The chain combines TRBV20-1 with TRBJ2-1; no reliable D call. Trimming pared 3 bases from V and 6 bases from J, leaving 3 bases between. The CDR3 consists of 10 residues. Per germline, CDR1 DFQATT and CDR2 SNEGSKA (reference sequence). CDR3 sequence: CSARTNEQFF. The DNA for the CDR3 is TGCAGTGCTAGGACCAATGAGCAGTTCTTC.

The gene calls are TRBV6-1 and TRBJ2-5; 11 nucleotides align to TRBD2. The junction had 12 bases not matched to a gene; V was cut back by 1 base and J by 5 bases. This CDR3 region has 18 residues. The germline gives CDR1 MNHNS, CDR2 SASEGT. CDR3 sequence (DNA): TGTGCCAGCAGTGAAGAGGACGGACTAGCGGGCCGCGGGGAGACCCAGTACTTC. This sequence encodes CASSEEDGLAGRGETQYF.

This sequence joins TRBV7-9 and TRBJ2-4, with D possibly TRBD1 on 6 matching bases. Per germline, CDR1 SEHNR and CDR2 FQNEAQ (reference sequence). The CDR3 extends over 14 amino acids. V lost 3 bases to trimming and J lost 3 bases, with 9 bases between them. DNA for the CDR3: TGTGCCAGCAGCTTGACAGGACTCAAAAACATTCAGTACTTC. This gives the protein CASSLTGLKNIQYF. The entire variable domain, with the rest obtained from reference TRBV7-9 and TRBJ2-4, is as follows: DTGVSQNPRHKITKRGQNVTFRCDPISEHNRLYWYRQTLGQGPEFLTYFQNEAQLEKSRLLSDRFSAERPKGSFSTLEIQRTEQGDSAMYLCASSLTGLKNIQYFGAGTRLSVL.

The V gene is TRBV11-3, the J gene TRBJ2-1; 7 positions match TRBD2. V lost 3 bases to trimming and J lost 6 bases; unmatched junction nucleotides: 5. CDR3 length: 14 amino acids. Germline loops: CDR1 SGHNT, CDR2 YENEEA. The CDR3 DNA follows: TGTGCCAGCAGCTTCGGCGGGAGTTTCAATGAGCAGTTCTTC. As protein: CASSFGGSFNEQFF.

As DNA, the CDR3 is TGTGCCACCAGTGATCCCTCTAGAGAAGGCACAGATACGCAGTATTTT. It codes for CATSDPSREGTDTQYF. The V call is TRBV24-1, the J call TRBJ2-3; unclear D gene. Trimming took 3 bases from V and 1 from J, leaving 13 bases between them. CDR3 length: 16 residues. Germline CDR1 is KGHDR and CDR2 is SFDVKD.

The rearrangement links TRBV9 to TRBJ2-3; unclear D gene. Per the germline V gene, CDR1 is SGDLS and CDR2 is YYNGEE. The CDR3 has 16 residues. Trimming cost V 3 bases and J 8 bases, with 22 bases left between them. CDR3 nucleotides: TGTGCCAGCAGCGCCCCCCCTCGGGTGGGGTTTGCTACGCAGTATTTT. It translates to CASSAPPRVGFATQYF.

The V gene is TRBV28, the J gene TRBJ2-5, with 10 bases identical to TRBD2. The length of the CDR3 is 12 residues. The germline V gene has CDR1 MDHEN and CDR2 SYDVKM. V shed 9 bases and J 5 bases; nucleotides not matched to a gene: 3. CDR3 bases: TGTGCCAGTGGACTAGCGGCGGAGACCCAGTACTTC. Amino acid sequence: CASGLAAETQYF.

This clone was picked up one time. The gene calls are TRBV5-1 and TRBJ2-7; 8 nucleotides align to TRBD1. The CDR3 runs 14 residues. The J segment lost 2 bases and the V segment lost 4 bases, leaving 5 bases of the junction unmatched. The V gene's germline CDR1 is SGHRS and CDR2 YFSETQ. The CDR3, as DNA: TGCGCCAGCAGCCCGACAGGGGAACCCTACGAGCAGTACTTC. It specifies CASSPTGEPYEQYF.

This chain joins TRBV2 and TRBJ1-3; 11 bases map to TRBD1. The CDR3 covers 15 residues. The V and J ends lost 6 bases and 0 bases, in that order; junction bases with no gene match: 1. Germline V gene sequence: CDR1 SNHLY, CDR2 FYNNEI. The CDR3 region has the DNA TGTGCCAGCAGCGGGACAGGGGGCTCTGGAAACACCATATATTTT. Its protein product is CASSGTGGSGNTIYF.

CDR3 sequence (DNA): TGTGCCAGCAGCCTGAGACTAGCGGGAGTACACGAGCAGTACTTC. Translating gives CASSLRLAGVHEQYF. The V and J genes are TRBV5-4 and TRBJ2-7; TRBD2 aligns across 12 bases. J gave up 5 bases and V 4 bases, and 7 bases lay outside the gene matches. The CDR3 consists of 15 residues. Germline CDR1 is SGHNT and CDR2 is YYREEE (reference sequence).

The V and J genes are TRBV19 and TRBJ2-3; D unclear. V shed 4 bases and J shed 0 bases, with 8 bases lying between them. The CDR3 sequence is 14 residues long. Germline V CDR1 and CDR2: LNHDA, SQIVND (reference sequence). The CDR3 region is CASSTRGSTDTQYF. CDR3 nucleotides: TGTGCCAGTAGTACTCGCGGTAGCACAGATACGCAGTATTTT.

The rearrangement uses TRBV6-5 and TRBJ1-6; D remains ambiguous. The V gene's germline CDR1 is MNHEY and CDR2 SVGAGI. The CDR3 is 15 residues long. V was clipped by 0 bases and J by 6 bases, with 9 bases between them. DNA for the CDR3: TGTGCCAGCAGTTACTCGGCAGAACCTAATTCACCCCTCCACTTT. Translation: CASSYSAEPNSPLHF.

The chain combines TRBV9 with TRBJ2-3; D is unclear. CDR1 is SGDLS and CDR2 is YYNGEE in the germline V gene. The CDR3 extends over 13 amino acids. The V end was cut by 3 bases, the J end by 6 bases, with 11 bases between. CDR3 DNA: TGTGCCAGCAGCGCCGCCTCCCCGGATACGCAGTATTTT. It is translated as CASSAASPDTQYF.

The V gene is TRBV5-6, the J gene TRBJ2-2, with 7 nucleotides matching TRBD1. With V trimmed by 3 bases and J by 3 bases, 8 bases remained unmatched. The V gene's germline CDR1 is SGHDT and CDR2 YYEEEE. This CDR3 comprises 16 residues. The CDR3 coding sequence is TGTGCCAGCAGCTCCGAAAGACAGGGACACACCGGGGAGCTGTTTTTT. Translation: CASSSERQGHTGELFF. Based on the CDR3 plus reference TRBV5-6 and TRBJ2-2, the full variable domain is DAGVTQSPTHLIKTRGQQVTLRCSPKSGHDTVSWYQQALGQGPQFIFQYYEEEERQRGNFPDRFSGHQFPNYSSELNVNALLLGDSALYLCASSSERQGHTGELFFGEGSRLTVL.